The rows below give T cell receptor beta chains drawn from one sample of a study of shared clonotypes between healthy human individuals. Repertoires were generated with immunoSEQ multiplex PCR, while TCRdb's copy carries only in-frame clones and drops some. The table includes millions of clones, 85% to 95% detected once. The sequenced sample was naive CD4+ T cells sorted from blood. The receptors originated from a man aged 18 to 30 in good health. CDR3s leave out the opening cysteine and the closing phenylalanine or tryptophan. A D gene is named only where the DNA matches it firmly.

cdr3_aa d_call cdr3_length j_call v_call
ASSRVGSDEQY - 11 TRBJ2-7 TRBV6-5
ATSRDRGPGQGLYGYT TRBD1 16 TRBJ1-2 TRBV15
SVSGGANYGYT TRBD1 11 TRBJ1-2 TRBV29-1
ASSPSRGETQY - 11 TRBJ2-5 TRBV4-3
ASSSRTGTVYNEQF TRBD1 14 TRBJ2-1 TRBV7-8
ASSEFGVPYNEQF - 13 TRBJ2-1 TRBV2
ASSLIGGPYEQY - 12 TRBJ2-7 TRBV5-6
AWSEPSGLGTEAF - 13 TRBJ1-1 TRBV30
ASSPSGGKETQY TRBD2 12 TRBJ2-5 TRBV5-4
ASSSTVTEKLF - 11 TRBJ1-4 TRBV7-9
ASRYRQGENQPQH - 13 TRBJ1-5 TRBV2
ASSQQSSNEKLF - 12 TRBJ1-4 TRBV5-1
ASSLKPSGRGTDTQY TRBD2 15 TRBJ2-3 TRBV7-2
ASVSEYTEAF - 10 TRBJ1-1 TRBV2
AARQGSNEKLF TRBD1 11 TRBJ1-4 TRBV10-3
AWGDRSYEQY TRBD1 10 TRBJ2-7 TRBV30
ASSSGPMQETQY - 12 TRBJ2-5 TRBV7-9
ASCSGTSAYEQY TRBD2 12 TRBJ2-7 TRBV5-1
ASSSPRDTQY - 10 TRBJ2-3 TRBV7-9
ATRHSNQPQH - 10 TRBJ1-5 TRBV10-1
ASSSTGQGLRTYEQY TRBD1 15 TRBJ2-7 TRBV5-4
ASSRGTAASYEQY TRBD1 13 TRBJ2-7 TRBV19
ASSDSRGGRTGELF - 14 TRBJ2-2 TRBV6-4
ASSLVGDRAGEQY TRBD1 13 TRBJ2-7 TRBV7-9
ASSLIGVMNTEAF - 13 TRBJ1-1 TRBV5-1
ASSSTSGGLGELF TRBD2 13 TRBJ2-2 TRBV5-1
ASSVAGGSSYNEQF TRBD2 14 TRBJ2-1 TRBV9